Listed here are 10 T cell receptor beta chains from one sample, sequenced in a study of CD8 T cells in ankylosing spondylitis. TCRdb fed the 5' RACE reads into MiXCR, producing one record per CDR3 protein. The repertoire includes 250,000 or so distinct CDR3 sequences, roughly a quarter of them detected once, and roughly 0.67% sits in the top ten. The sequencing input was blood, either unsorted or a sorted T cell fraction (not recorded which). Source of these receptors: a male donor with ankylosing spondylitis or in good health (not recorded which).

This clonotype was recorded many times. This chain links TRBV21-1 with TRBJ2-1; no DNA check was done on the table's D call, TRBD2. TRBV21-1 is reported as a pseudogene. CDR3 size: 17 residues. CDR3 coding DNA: TGTGCCAGCAGCAGCCGATTGGACTCCAGCTCCTACAATGAGCAGTTCTTC. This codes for CASSSRLDSSSYNEQFF.

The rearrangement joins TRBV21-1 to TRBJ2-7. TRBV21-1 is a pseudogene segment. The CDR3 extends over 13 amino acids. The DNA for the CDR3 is TGTGCCAGCAGCAAAGACGGCAAGCACGAGCAGTACTTC. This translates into CASSKDGKHEQYF.

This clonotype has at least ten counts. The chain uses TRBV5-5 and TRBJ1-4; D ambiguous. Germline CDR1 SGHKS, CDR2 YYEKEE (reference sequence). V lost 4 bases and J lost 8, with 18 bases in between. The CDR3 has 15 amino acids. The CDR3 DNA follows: TGTGCCAGCAGCGGACCGGGCCCGGCGGTGGAAAAACTGTTTTTT. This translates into CASSGPGPAVEKLFF.

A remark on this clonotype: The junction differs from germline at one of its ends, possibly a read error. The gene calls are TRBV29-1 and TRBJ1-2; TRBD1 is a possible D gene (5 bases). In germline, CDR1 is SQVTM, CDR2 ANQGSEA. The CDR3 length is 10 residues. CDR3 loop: CSGGDGVASF. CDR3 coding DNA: TGCAGCGGTGGGGACGGTGTAGCAAGTTTC.

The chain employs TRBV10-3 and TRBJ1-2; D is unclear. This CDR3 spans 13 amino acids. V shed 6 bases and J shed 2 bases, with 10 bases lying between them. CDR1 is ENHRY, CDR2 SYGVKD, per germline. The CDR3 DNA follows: TGTGCCATCAGCTCGACGGTGAACTATGGCTACACCTTC. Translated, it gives CAISSTVNYGYTF.

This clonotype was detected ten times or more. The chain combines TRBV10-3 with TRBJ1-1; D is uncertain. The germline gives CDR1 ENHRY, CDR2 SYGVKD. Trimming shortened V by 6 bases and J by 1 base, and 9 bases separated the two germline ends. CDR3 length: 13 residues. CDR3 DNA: TGTGCCATCAGCCTGTCGGAGAACACTGAAGCTTTCTTT. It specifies CAISLSENTEAFF.

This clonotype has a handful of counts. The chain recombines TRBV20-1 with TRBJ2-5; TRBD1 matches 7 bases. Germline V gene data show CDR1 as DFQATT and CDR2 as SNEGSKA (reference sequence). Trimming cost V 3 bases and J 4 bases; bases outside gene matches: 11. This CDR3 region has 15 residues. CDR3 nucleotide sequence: TGCAGTGCTAGGGATGACAGGGCGAACCGAGAGACCCAGTACTTC. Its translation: CSARDDRANRETQYF.

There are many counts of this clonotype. CDR3 loop: CASSVERSVEQFF. The CDR3 coding sequence is TGTGCCAGCAGCGTAGAAAGGAGTGTTGAGCAGTTCTTC. V usage is TRBV9 and J usage is TRBJ2-1; D not certain. Trimming removed 0 bases from V and 9 bases from J, with 10 bases in between. The germline gives CDR1 SGDLS, CDR2 YYNGEE. CDR3 length equals 13 residues.

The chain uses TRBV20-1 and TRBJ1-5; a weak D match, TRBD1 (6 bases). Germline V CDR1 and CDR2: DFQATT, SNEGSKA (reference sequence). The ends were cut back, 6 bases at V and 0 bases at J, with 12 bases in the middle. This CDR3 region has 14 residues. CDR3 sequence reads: CSARQDDSNQPQHF. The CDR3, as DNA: TGCAGTGCCAGACAGGACGATAGCAATCAGCCCCAGCATTTT.

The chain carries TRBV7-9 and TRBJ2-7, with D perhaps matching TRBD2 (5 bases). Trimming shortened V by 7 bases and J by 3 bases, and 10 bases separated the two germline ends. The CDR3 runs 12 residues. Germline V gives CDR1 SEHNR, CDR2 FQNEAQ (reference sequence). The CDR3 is CASTQSGYEQYF. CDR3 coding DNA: TGTGCCAGCACCCAAAGCGGCTACGAGCAGTACTTC.